Included here is one TCR beta chain sequence, with context. Cells stained for CD3, CD4, CD8, CD45RA and CD27 were sorted into four subsets. Germline CDR1 SGHTA, CDR2 FQGNSA. With 1 base clipped from V and 5 bases from J, the junction kept 5 bases outside the gene matches. The CDR3 loop spans 15 amino acids. An equimolar mix of two oligonucleotides served as the beta constant-region primer for TRBC1 and TRBC2. Nested alpha and beta constant-region primers with the SP2 primer drove four PCR rounds on ligated cDNA. TCRdb reanalysed the UMI-ligation and nested PCR reads using MiXCR and keeps one entry per CDR3 protein. The sample includes 95,000 to 150,000 distinct CDR3 sequences, 35% to 40% of them seen just once. The data originate from a study of naive and memory T cell subsets.

This chain joins TRBV7-2 and TRBJ1-1, with 9 positions matching TRBD1. The origin of this receptor is a human donor in good health. The specimen was central memory CD4+ T cells from blood. The CDR3 loop is CASSLGGTGRTEAFF. CDR3 sequence (DNA): TGTGCCAGCAGCTTAGGGGGGACAGGGAGGACTGAAGCTTTCTTT.